The clone carrying this T cell receptor beta chain was recorded once. The sample comes from a study of blood T cell repertoires in COVID-19. Study-wide context: The study drew acute and convalescent COVID-19 samples from the United States, Italy and Spain. In each case, the material was cDNA or gDNA derived from T cells, B-cell-depleted T cells, or PBMCs.

Per the original methods: Using reference gene primer amplification, nucleated cell counts were estimated. Measured with immunoSEQ multiplex PCR; TCRdb has only the in-frame clones, and not every one. That table furnishes V, J and clone size, whereas the DNA furnished D and trimming. Found here are 23,000 or so clones, more than 85% of them singletons; the top ten hold over 2.5%. Germline CDR1 and CDR2: SGHTA and FQGNSA. This CDR3 has 15 amino acids. The junction had 10 bases not matched to a gene; V was cut back by 3 bases and J by 7 bases. The sequence was obtained from a woman in her 70s with active COVID-19. V and J are TRBV7-2 and TRBJ2-7; 9 positions agree with TRBD1. What was sequenced was peripheral blood. CDR3 region: CASSFPGTGWGEQYF. CDR3 nucleotides: TGTGCCAGCAGCTTCCCCGGGACAGGGTGGGGGGAGCAGTACTTC.